This TCR beta chain was documented in a study of beta chain features in type 1 diabetes. The entirety of the isolated RNA underwent reverse transcription, so expressed TCRB transcripts were sequenced. Sequencing used immunoSEQ multiplex PCR; TCRdb keeps in-frame clones, though not all of them. The repertoire holds nearly 250,000 clones, over 65% seen once, with about 0.05% in the top ten. V was pared by 4 bases and J by 12 bases, with 19 bases between. The CDR3 has 13 amino acids. Germline-derived CDR1 and CDR2 are SQVTM and ANQGSEA. Input material: naive CD4+ T cells from blood. The J gene is TRBJ2-1, the V gene TRBV29-1; D remains unclear. The receptor was derived from a man aged 25-40 years in good health. This chain's CDR3 is CSVVPGVGLPQFF. CDR3 DNA sequence: TGCAGCGTTGTACCTGGTGTAGGTCTCCCGCAGTTCTTC.